The 20 T cell receptor beta chains presented below share a single source sample, sequenced in a study of OX40 agonist ivuxolimab in advanced cancers. The table came from immunoSEQ multiplex PCR; TCRdb's copy has only in-frame clones and leaves some out. Among tens of thousands of clones, roughly 87% were seen once, and the ten largest hold around 12%. The source was CD4+ or CD8+ T cells sorted from blood, collected in a trial of the OX40 agonist ivuxolimab. The receptor source for this set is an adult with an advanced solid tumor such as melanoma, head and neck, liver or kidney cancer.

For this clone: The identical CDR3 is also encoded by other nucleotide sequences in the sample. The genes are TRBV11-3 and TRBJ2-3; TRBD1 matches at 7 bases. The CDR3 extends over 13 amino acids. The germline V gene has CDR1 SGHNT and CDR2 YENEEA. V lost 5 bases, J lost 4 bases, and 3 bases stayed unmatched. The CDR3 sequence is CASSLGTADTQYF. The CDR3 DNA is TGTGCCAGCAGCCTTGGGACAGCAGATACGCAGTATTTT.

The chain employs TRBV10-3 and TRBJ2-2; TRBD2 might be the D (5 bases). Germline loops: CDR1 ENHRY, CDR2 SYGVKD. Between the trimmed V and J ends, which lost 3 bases and 8 bases, there was a span of 7 bases. This CDR3 is built from 12 residues. The CDR3 region has the DNA TGTGCCATCAGTGAAGGCGGGGGGGAGCTGTTTTTT. It is translated as CAISEGGGELFF.

The chain couples TRBV5-4 to TRBJ1-1; 7 bases fit TRBD1. After removal of 3 bases from V and 9 bases from J, the junction contained 8 bases not matched to a gene. The CDR3 loop spans 13 amino acids. Germline V gene lookup returns CDR1 SGHNT and CDR2 YYREEE (reference sequence). CDR3 DNA sequence: TGTGCCAGCAGCTCTACCGGGACAGATCAAGCTTTCTTT. Encoded protein: CASSSTGTDQAFF.

The chain has TRBV19 and TRBJ1-5, with no clear D. The V and J ends lost 5 bases and 1 base respectively, with 15 bases between them. The germline V gene encodes CDR1 LNHDA and CDR2 SQIVND (reference sequence). The CDR3 is 16 amino acids. This CDR3 reads CASSPAMARSNQPQHF. CDR3 in DNA: TGTGCCAGTAGTCCAGCGATGGCGCGGAGCAATCAGCCCCAGCATTTT.

The V call is TRBV27, the J call TRBJ2-7, with 9 bases that match TRBD2. CDR3 size: 15 residues. V lost 5 bases to trimming and J lost 3 bases; unmatched junction nucleotides: 8. Per germline, CDR1 MNHEY and CDR2 SMNVEV (reference sequence). CDR3 nucleotides: TGTGCCAGCAGTCCGGTTGCGGGAGGGTTCTACGAGCAGTACTTC. Protein sequence: CASSPVAGGFYEQYF.

The chain carries TRBV10-1 and TRBJ1-1; D is undetermined. The germline V gene encodes CDR1 WNHNN and CDR2 SYGVQD (reference sequence). This CDR3 has 14 amino acids. V dropped 0 bases and J dropped 1 base, with 6 bases sitting between them. The CDR3: CASSESPGNTEAFF. As DNA, the CDR3 is TGCGCCAGCAGTGAGTCTCCGGGGAACACTGAAGCTTTCTTT.

The V gene is TRBV7-8, the J gene TRBJ1-1; no clear D gene. In germline, CDR1 is SGHVS, CDR2 FQNEAQ. This CDR3 is built from 14 residues. With 11 bases removed from V and 0 bases from J, the gap between germline ends came to 16 bases. The CDR3 nucleotides are TGTGCCGTAACAGAGGGATTTTTGAACACTGAAGCTTTCTTT. Protein sequence: CAVTEGFLNTEAFF.

The CDR3 protein is CASSPGGIYEQYF. CDR3 coding DNA: TGTGCCAGCAGCCCAGGGGGAATCTACGAGCAGTACTTC. The V call is TRBV7-9, the J call TRBJ2-7; 7 nucleotides match TRBD1. This CDR3 contains 13 residues. Trimming took 5 bases from V and 3 from J; bases not matched to a gene: 4. Germline V gene lookup returns CDR1 SEHNR and CDR2 FQNEAQ (reference sequence).

The rearrangement links TRBV27 to TRBJ1-1; 7 bases are a match to TRBD1. The CDR3 sequence is 17 residues long. Germline V gene sequence: CDR1 MNHEY, CDR2 SMNVEV (reference sequence). V gave up 3 bases and J gave up 3 bases; unmatched junction bases: 13. The CDR3 DNA sequence: TGTGCCAGCAGTTTTTGGGGCGAGGGGGCTCAGTACACTGAAGCTTTCTTT. Translation gives CASSFWGEGAQYTEAFF.

The chain carries TRBV15 and TRBJ2-5; D perhaps matches TRBD2 (6 bases). The V end was cut by 6 bases, the J end by 1 base, with 6 bases between. This CDR3 is 12 amino acids long. Germline assignment: CDR1 LNHNV and CDR2 YYDKDF (reference sequence). CDR3 sequence: CATRGLQETQYF. As DNA, the CDR3 is TGTGCCACCAGGGGACTCCAAGAGACCCAGTACTTC.

This chain links TRBV5-5 with TRBJ2-7, with 7 bases matching TRBD1. J gave up 4 bases and V 3 bases, and 4 bases lay outside the gene matches. Germline V lookup: CDR1 SGHKS, CDR2 YYEKEE (reference sequence). The CDR3 is 13 amino acids. This chain's CDR3 is CASSWGQSYEQYF. The DNA of the CDR3 is TGTGCCAGCAGCTGGGGACAGTCATACGAGCAGTACTTC.

The V and J genes are TRBV7-9 and TRBJ1-1, with D perhaps matching TRBD1 (5 bases). CDR1 SEHNR and CDR2 FQNEAQ come from the germline V gene (reference sequence). The CDR3 spans 15 residues. Trimming removed 1 base at V and 6 bases at J, with 15 bases between. CDR3: CASSLGWGPGPEAFF. The CDR3 DNA sequence: TGTGCCAGCAGCTTAGGGTGGGGACCGGGACCTGAAGCTTTCTTT.

The chain employs TRBV6-1 and TRBJ2-7; D call uncertain. V was pared by 1 base and J by 1 base, with 5 bases between. The CDR3 is made up of 13 amino acids. Germline V gene data show CDR1 as MNHNS and CDR2 as SASEGT. CDR3 region: CASSEGHSYEQYF. CDR3 DNA: TGTGCCAGCAGTGAAGGACATTCCTACGAGCAGTACTTC.

The chain links TRBV5-6 to TRBJ2-7; the D gene could be TRBD1 or TRBD2 (5 bases each). The V end was cut by 4 bases, the J end by 3 bases, with 8 bases between. This CDR3 region has 12 residues. CDR1 and CDR2 (germline): SGHDT, YYEEEE. The CDR3 region has the DNA TGTGCCAGCAGCGATGGGGGCTACGAGCAGTACTTC. Translating gives CASSDGGYEQYF.

This rearrangement joins TRBV5-1 to TRBJ1-2, with D tentatively TRBD1 (5 bases). Trimming removed 3 bases from V and 2 bases from J, with 8 bases in between. There are 13 residues in the CDR3. Germline CDR1 SGHRS, CDR2 YFSETQ. CDR3 residues: CASSSAGNYGYTF. CDR3 coding DNA: TGCGCCAGCAGCTCGGCAGGGAACTATGGCTACACCTTC.

The chain links TRBV13 to TRBJ2-7; 9 bases fit TRBD1. V shed 4 bases, J shed 5 bases, and the junction held 6 bases outside the gene matches. The CDR3 covers 14 residues. Germline V gene sequence: CDR1 PRHDT, CDR2 FYEKMQ (reference sequence). CDR3 in DNA: TGTGCCAGCAGCTGGGACAGGGTGTTTCACGAGCAGTACTTC. Protein: CASSWDRVFHEQYF.

The CDR3 sequence: CASSPGTGGAFF. CDR3 DNA sequence: TGTGCCAGCAGCCCTGGGACAGGGGGCGCTTTCTTT. The rearrangement links TRBV7-8 to TRBJ1-1, with 12 bases identical to TRBD1. The germline V gene encodes CDR1 SGHVS and CDR2 FQNEAQ. This CDR3 comprises 12 residues. The ends lost 5 bases at V and 11 bases at J; junction bases unmatched: 3.

CDR3: CASSLAGGYNEQFF. CDR3 DNA: TGTGCCAGCAGTTTAGCGGGGGGGTACAATGAGCAGTTCTTC. The chain recombines TRBV27 with TRBJ2-1, with 9 bases identical to TRBD2. The CDR3 is 14 residues long. CDR1 and CDR2 (germline): MNHEY, SMNVEV (reference sequence). V shed 2 bases and J 4 bases; nucleotides not matched to a gene: 0.

V usage is TRBV5-4 and J usage is TRBJ2-7, with TRBD2 as a possible D gene (5 bases). CDR3 length: 13 residues. The V gene's germline CDR1 is SGHNT and CDR2 YYREEE (reference sequence). Deletions cut 4 bases from V and 1 base from J, with 9 bases between. This CDR3 reads CASSADSSYEQYF. CDR3 in DNA: TGTGCCAGCAGCGCGGACTCATCCTACGAGCAGTACTTC.

The V and J genes are TRBV27 and TRBJ2-1, with D maybe TRBD2 (5 bases). Trimming stripped 5 bases from V and 2 bases from J, with 13 bases between. There are 15 residues in the CDR3. Germline-derived CDR1 and CDR2 are MNHEY and SMNVEV (reference sequence). CDR3 DNA: TGTGCCAGCAGTGAGAGGTTCGGGGCCTACAATGAGCAGTTCTTC. Translating gives CASSERFGAYNEQFF.